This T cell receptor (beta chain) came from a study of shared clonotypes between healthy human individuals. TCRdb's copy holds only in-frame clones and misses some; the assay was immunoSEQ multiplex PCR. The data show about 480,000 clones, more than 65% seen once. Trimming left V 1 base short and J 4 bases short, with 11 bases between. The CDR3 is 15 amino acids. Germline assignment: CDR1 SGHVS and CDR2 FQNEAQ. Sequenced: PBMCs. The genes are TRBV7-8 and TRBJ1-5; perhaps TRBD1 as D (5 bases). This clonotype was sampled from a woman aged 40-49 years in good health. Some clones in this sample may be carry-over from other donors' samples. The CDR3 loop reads CASSLGGAHNQPQHF. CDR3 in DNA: TGTGCCAGCAGCTTAGGTGGGGCTCATAATCAGCCCCAGCATTTT.